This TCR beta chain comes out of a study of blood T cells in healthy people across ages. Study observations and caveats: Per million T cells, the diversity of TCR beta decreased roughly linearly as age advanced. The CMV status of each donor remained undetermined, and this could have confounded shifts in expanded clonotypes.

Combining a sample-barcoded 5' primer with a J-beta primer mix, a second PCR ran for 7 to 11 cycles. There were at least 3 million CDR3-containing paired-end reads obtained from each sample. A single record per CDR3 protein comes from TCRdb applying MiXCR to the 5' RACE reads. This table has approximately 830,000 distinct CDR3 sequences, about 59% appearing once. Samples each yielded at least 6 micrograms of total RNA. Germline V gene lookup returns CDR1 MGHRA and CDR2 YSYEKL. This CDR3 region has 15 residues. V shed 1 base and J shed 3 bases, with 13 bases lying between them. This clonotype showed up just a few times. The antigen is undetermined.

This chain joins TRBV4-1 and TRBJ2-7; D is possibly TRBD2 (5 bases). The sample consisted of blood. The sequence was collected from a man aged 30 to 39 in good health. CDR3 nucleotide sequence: TGCGCCAGCAGCCAAGTGGCGGGCTTCAACTACGAGCAGTACTTC. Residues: CASSQVAGFNYEQYF.